The 24 T cell receptor beta chains below come from one sample, sequenced in a study of beta chain features in type 1 diabetes. Isolated RNA was reverse transcribed in full, so expressed TCRB transcripts were sequenced. The protocol was immunoSEQ multiplex PCR, while the TCRdb copy is restricted to in-frame clones and leaves out a portion. This sample has hundreds of thousands of clones; less than 20% occur once, and the top ten carry around 0.1%. Sequencing was carried out using naive CD4+ T cells from blood. The source is a man aged 18-30 years in good health.

This clone was seen only a few times. This rearrangement joins TRBV5-6 to TRBJ2-7, with 8 nucleotides matching TRBD1. V trimming: 6 bases; J trimming: 4 bases; junction bases outside the gene matches: 12. The V gene's germline CDR1 is SGHDT and CDR2 YYEEEE. This CDR3 region has 15 residues. CDR3: CASNPLGTGLYEQYF. CDR3 in DNA: TGTGCCAGCAACCCCCTCGGGACAGGACTATACGAGCAGTACTTC.

The sample holds a few counts of this clone. The sample has other DNA sequences that encode this CDR3 too. The V and J genes are TRBV5-1 and TRBJ2-7; D ambiguous. The V end was cut by 0 bases, the J end by 3 bases, with 7 bases between. The CDR3 loop spans 13 amino acids. Germline loops: CDR1 SGHRS, CDR2 YFSETQ. The CDR3, as DNA: TGCGCCAGCAGCTTGGGGTCCAGCTACGAGCAGTACTTC. Residues: CASSLGSSYEQYF.

The V gene is TRBV25-1, the J gene TRBJ2-1; perhaps TRBD1 as D (5 bases). Germline CDR1 and CDR2: MGHDK and SYGVNS. The CDR3 has 14 amino acids. Between the trimmed V and J ends, which lost 1 base and 8 bases, there was a span of 12 bases. CDR3 protein: CASSELGLVDEQFF. The CDR3 nucleotides are TGTGCCAGCAGTGAATTGGGGCTAGTGGATGAGCAGTTCTTC.

The V and J genes are TRBV7-2 and TRBJ2-3; no firm D call. The CDR3 consists of 14 residues. The ends were cut back, 1 base at V and 4 bases at J, with 9 bases in the middle. CDR1 is SGHTA, CDR2 FQGNSA, per germline. The CDR3 region is CASSLEGPPDTQYF. CDR3 coding DNA: TGTGCCAGCAGCTTAGAAGGGCCCCCAGATACGCAGTATTTT.

There are a few counts of this clone. The V gene is TRBV25-1, the J gene TRBJ1-1; D remains ambiguous. V was trimmed by 8 bases and J by 3 bases, leaving 7 bases between them. The CDR3 is made up of 11 amino acids. CDR1 is MGHDK, CDR2 SYGVNS, per germline. CDR3 sequence: CASRTDTEAFF. The CDR3, as DNA: TGTGCCAGCCGGACTGACACTGAAGCTTTCTTT.

In this sample, this clone turned up a few times. The chain is built from TRBV7-9 and TRBJ2-7; D is ambiguous. CDR3 length: 14 residues. The germline V gene encodes CDR1 SEHNR and CDR2 FQNEAQ (reference sequence). V dropped 3 bases and J dropped 1 base, with 10 bases sitting between them. The CDR3 bases are TGTGCCAGCAGCTTCGGTTCGCGTTCCTACGAGCAGTACTTC. Protein sequence: CASSFGSRSYEQYF. Full variable domain (remainder filled in from reference TRBV7-9 and TRBJ2-7): DTGVSQNPRHKITKRGQNVTFRCDPISEHNRLYWYRQTLGQGPEFLTYFQNEAQLEKSRLLSDRFSAERPKGSFSTLEIQRTEQGDSAMYLCASSFGSRSYEQYFGPGTRLTVT.

This clone was picked up a small number of times. This sequence joins TRBV5-1 and TRBJ2-1; 8 bases align to TRBD2. From germline, CDR1 is SGHRS and CDR2 YFSETQ. This CDR3 comprises 14 residues. Trimming removed 1 base from V and 7 bases from J; junction bases left unmatched: 4. CDR3 DNA: TGCGCCAGCAGCTTGAGCGGGAGAGGAAATGAGCAGTTCTTC. It codes for CASSLSGRGNEQFF.

There are a few counts of this clone. The V and J genes are TRBV5-4 and TRBJ2-3, with 7 bases aligning to TRBD2. CDR3 size: 15 residues. The ends lost 5 bases at V and 1 base at J; junction bases unmatched: 7. Looked up from germline, CDR1 is SGHNT and CDR2 is YYREEE (reference sequence). The CDR3 DNA is TGTGCCAGCAGAGCGGGGACTCTCCGCACAGATACGCAGTATTTT. Translation: CASRAGTLRTDTQYF.

The gene calls are TRBV7-2 and TRBJ2-7; TRBD1 agrees at 12 bases. V trimming: 3 bases; J trimming: 12 bases; junction bases outside the gene matches: 9. The germline CDR1 and CDR2 sequences are SGHTA and FQGNSA. The CDR3 length is 14 residues. The CDR3 loop is CASSFFLAGQGAYF. In DNA, the CDR3 is TGTGCCAGCAGCTTCTTTTTGGCGGGACAGGGGGCGTACTTC. The full variable domain, rest sourced from reference TRBV7-2 and TRBJ2-7, is GAGVSQSPSNKVTEKGKDVELRCDPISGHTALYWYRQSLGQGLEFLIYFQGNSAPDKSGLPSDRFSAERTGGSVSTLTIQRTQQEDSAVYLCASSFFLAGQGAYFGPGTRLTVT.

This clone was counted between two and nine times. The chain has TRBV4-3 and TRBJ2-3; a weak D match, TRBD1 (6 bases). Trimming removed 0 bases at V and 4 bases at J, with 11 bases between. The length of the CDR3 is 15 residues. In germline, CDR1 is LGHNA, CDR2 YSLEER. The chain's CDR3 is CASSQDRTAADTQYF. CDR3 nucleotide sequence: TGCGCCAGCAGCCAAGACCGGACAGCGGCAGATACGCAGTATTTT.

This clone has more than one count but fewer than ten. The chain joins TRBV28 to TRBJ2-4, with no clear D. Germline V gives CDR1 MDHEN, CDR2 SYDVKM. Deletions cut 2 bases from V and 4 bases from J, with 12 bases between. There are 15 residues in the CDR3. The CDR3 spells CASSLTALGKNIQYF. The CDR3 region has the DNA TGTGCCAGCAGTTTAACTGCCCTCGGTAAAAACATTCAGTACTTC.

The rearrangement joins TRBV19 to TRBJ1-6; the D gene is possibly TRBD1 (5 bases). Germline CDR1 and CDR2: LNHDA and SQIVND (reference sequence). Deletions cut 3 bases from V and 10 bases from J, with 19 bases between. This CDR3 spans 16 amino acids. CDR3 in amino acids: CASSIVALDMGSPLHF. CDR3 coding DNA: TGTGCCAGTAGTATCGTGGCGTTGGACATGGGATCACCCCTCCACTTT.

This chain joins TRBV6-5 and TRBJ2-5; D tentatively fits TRBD1 or TRBD2 (5 bases each). V was trimmed by 2 bases and J by 1 base, leaving 11 bases between them. The CDR3 loop spans 15 amino acids. The germline V gene encodes CDR1 MNHEY and CDR2 SVGAGI. The CDR3 DNA is TGTGCCAGCAGTTACCTAATCGGGGCCCAAGAGACCCAGTACTTC. It encodes CASSYLIGAQETQYF.

This clone was picked up a small number of times. CDR3 region: CASSLSWTMSTDTQYF. The CDR3 coding sequence is TGTGCCAGCAGCTTAAGTTGGACAATGTCCACAGATACGCAGTATTTT. This chain uses TRBV7-8 with TRBJ2-3; tentatively, D is TRBD1 (5 bases). CDR3 length equals 16 residues. V lost 2 bases, J lost 2 bases, and 14 bases lay in between. CDR1 and CDR2 (germline): SGHVS, FQNEAQ. Drawing the rest from reference TRBV7-8 and TRBJ2-3, the complete variable domain is GAGVSQSPRYKVAKRGQDVALRCDPISGHVSLFWYQQALGQGPEFLTYFQNEAQLDKSGLPSDRFFAERPEGSVSTLKIQRTQQEDSAVYLCASSLSWTMSTDTQYFGPGTRLTVL.

The genes are TRBV4-3 and TRBJ2-1, with D possibly being TRBD2 (6 bases). The CDR3 is 15 residues long. Germline V lookup: CDR1 LGHNA, CDR2 YSLEER. V gave up 1 base and J gave up 3 bases, with 10 bases separating them. In DNA form, the CDR3 reads TGCGCCAGCAGCCAAGTGGGGGGATACTACAATGAGCAGTTCTTC. Its protein is CASSQVGGYYNEQFF.

The rearrangement links TRBV10-3 to TRBJ1-1; TRBD1 is a possible D gene (5 bases). CDR1 and CDR2 (germline): ENHRY, SYGVKD. This CDR3 is built from 14 residues. Trimming left V 8 bases short and J 5 bases short, with 18 bases between. The CDR3: CAIQQVESKTEAFF. Here the CDR3 DNA reads TGTGCCATCCAACAGGTTGAGTCCAAGACTGAAGCTTTCTTT.

The V and J genes are TRBV7-9 and TRBJ2-1; possibly TRBD1 for D (6 bases). V lost 1 base, J lost 3 bases, and 16 bases lay in between. Germline V lookup: CDR1 SEHNR, CDR2 FQNEAQ (reference sequence). This CDR3 has 17 residues. The CDR3 coding sequence is TGTGCCAGCAGCTTAGTAGGGCGCAGGGGATTCTACAATGAGCAGTTCTTC. Residues: CASSLVGRRGFYNEQFF.

This clone was picked up a small number of times. This chain links TRBV9 with TRBJ2-3; D might be TRBD1 (6 bases). Trimming pared 4 bases from V and 1 base from J, leaving 19 bases between. CDR3 length: 17 amino acids. The germline gives CDR1 SGDLS, CDR2 YYNGEE. For the CDR3, the DNA is TGTGCCAGCAGCCTCCGCCCTGGGGGCTTAGGCACAGATACGCAGTATTTT. This sequence encodes CASSLRPGGLGTDTQYF.

This sequence joins TRBV4-3 and TRBJ1-4, with D maybe TRBD1 (5 bases). Trimming left V 1 base short and J 8 bases short, with 11 bases between. CDR1 LGHNA and CDR2 YSLEER come from the germline V gene. CDR3 length equals 14 residues. The CDR3 sequence: CASSQGGSEEKLFF. The CDR3 nucleotides read TGCGCCAGCAGCCAAGGGGGCAGTGAAGAAAAACTGTTTTTT.

This clone was seen a handful of times. V and J are TRBV6-1 and TRBJ1-2; D perhaps matches TRBD1 (6 bases). The CDR3 has 14 residues. V was cut by 8 bases and J by 10 bases, with 23 bases left in between. CDR1 MNHNS and CDR2 SASEGT come from the germline V gene. The CDR3 DNA reads TGTGCCAGCTGGCGCGGACAGAACGCCGGAAACTACACCTTC. This codes for CASWRGQNAGNYTF.

This clone was observed a few times. This rearrangement joins TRBV28 to TRBJ1-1, with D perhaps matching TRBD1 (6 bases). The CDR3 contains 15 residues. Between the trimmed V and J ends, which lost 4 bases and 11 bases, there was a span of 23 bases. Germline CDR1 is MDHEN and CDR2 is SYDVKM. This CDR3 is CASSSTSTGFRVAFF. CDR3 DNA: TGTGCCAGCAGTTCGACCTCGACAGGTTTTAGGGTGGCTTTCTTT.

The rearrangement uses TRBV6-5 and TRBJ2-7, with D perhaps TRBD1 (6 bases). Germline loops: CDR1 MNHEY, CDR2 SVGAGI. The CDR3 consists of 13 residues. V was pared by 7 bases and J by 0 bases, with 10 bases between. The CDR3 region has the DNA TGTGCCAGCAACCAGGGACACTCCTACGAGCAGTACTTC. Translated: CASNQGHSYEQYF.

The chain's CDR3 is CSNRLAAGEQYF. The CDR3 nucleotides are TGCAGCAACCGACTAGCGGCGGGCGAGCAGTACTTC. V usage is TRBV29-1 and J usage is TRBJ2-7, with 9 bases identical to TRBD2. Germline values: CDR1 SQVTM, CDR2 ANQGSEA. CDR3 length: 12 residues. Unmatched junction bases numbered 8, after V lost 8 bases and J lost 6 bases.

This clone has only a few counts. The chain joins TRBV6-5 to TRBJ1-4; perhaps TRBD1 as D (5 bases). Per the germline V gene, CDR1 is MNHEY and CDR2 is SVGAGI. The length of the CDR3 is 14 residues. Trimming cost V 2 bases and J 7 bases, with 11 bases left between them. This chain's CDR3 is CASSYGAPSEKLFF. DNA for the CDR3: TGTGCCAGCAGTTACGGGGCGCCGAGTGAAAAACTGTTTTTT.